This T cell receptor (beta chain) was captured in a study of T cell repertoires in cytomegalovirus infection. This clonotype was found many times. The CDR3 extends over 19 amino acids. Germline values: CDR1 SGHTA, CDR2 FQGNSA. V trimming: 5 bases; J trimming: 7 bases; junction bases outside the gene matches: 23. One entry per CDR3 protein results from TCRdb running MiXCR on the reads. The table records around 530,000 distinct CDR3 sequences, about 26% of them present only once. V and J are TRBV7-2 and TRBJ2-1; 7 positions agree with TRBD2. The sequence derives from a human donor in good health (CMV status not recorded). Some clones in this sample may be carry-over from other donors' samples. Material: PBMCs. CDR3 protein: CASSPGLSGTTHSTNEQFF. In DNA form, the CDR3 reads TGTGCCAGCAGCCCAGGGCTTTCCGGGACTACTCATTCGACTAATGAGCAGTTCTTC.